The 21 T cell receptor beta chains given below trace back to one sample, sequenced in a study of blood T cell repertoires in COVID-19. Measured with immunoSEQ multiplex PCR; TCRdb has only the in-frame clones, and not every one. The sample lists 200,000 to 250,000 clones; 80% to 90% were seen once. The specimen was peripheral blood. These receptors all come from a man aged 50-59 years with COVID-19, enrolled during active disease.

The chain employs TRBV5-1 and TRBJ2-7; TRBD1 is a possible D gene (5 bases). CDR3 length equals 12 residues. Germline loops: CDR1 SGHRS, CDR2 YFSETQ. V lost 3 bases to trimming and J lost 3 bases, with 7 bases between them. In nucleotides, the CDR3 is TGCGCCAGCAGCTCGACAGACTACGAGCAGTACTTC. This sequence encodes CASSSTDYEQYF. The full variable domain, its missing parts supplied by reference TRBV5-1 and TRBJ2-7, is KAGVTQTPRYLIKTRGQQVTLSCSPISGHRSVSWYQQTPGQGLQFLFEYFSETQRNKGNFPGRFSGRQFSNSRSEMNVSTLELGDSALYLCASSSTDYEQYFGPGTRLTVT.

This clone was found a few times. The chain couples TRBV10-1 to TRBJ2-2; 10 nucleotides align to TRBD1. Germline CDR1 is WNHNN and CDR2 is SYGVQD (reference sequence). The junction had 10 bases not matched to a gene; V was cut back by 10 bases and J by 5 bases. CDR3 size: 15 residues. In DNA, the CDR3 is TGCGCCACCAAAGCCGGGACAGGGGAAACCGGGGAGCTGTTTTTT. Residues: CATKAGTGETGELFF.

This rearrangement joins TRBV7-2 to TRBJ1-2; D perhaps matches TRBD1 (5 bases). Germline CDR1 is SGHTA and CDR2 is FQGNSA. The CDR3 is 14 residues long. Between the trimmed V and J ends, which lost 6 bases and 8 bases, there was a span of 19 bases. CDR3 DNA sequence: TGTGCCAGCAGTACCGGACGTGGTAGGGGAGGCTACACCTTC. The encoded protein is CASSTGRGRGGYTF.

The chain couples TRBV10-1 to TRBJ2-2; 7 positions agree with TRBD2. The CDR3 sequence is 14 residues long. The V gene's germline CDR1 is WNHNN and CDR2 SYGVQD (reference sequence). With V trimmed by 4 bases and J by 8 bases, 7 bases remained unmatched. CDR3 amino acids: CASSVAGESGELFF. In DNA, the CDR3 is TGCGCCAGCAGTGTGGCGGGAGAGTCTGGGGAGCTGTTTTTT.

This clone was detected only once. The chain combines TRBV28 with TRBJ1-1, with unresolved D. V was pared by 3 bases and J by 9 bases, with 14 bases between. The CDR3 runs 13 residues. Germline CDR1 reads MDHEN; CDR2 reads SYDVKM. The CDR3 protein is CASSLGGVGKAFF. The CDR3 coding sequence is TGTGCCAGCAGTTTGGGCGGGGTCGGGAAAGCTTTCTTT. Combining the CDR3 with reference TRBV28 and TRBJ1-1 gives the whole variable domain DVKVTQSSRYLVKRTGEKVFLECVQDMDHENMFWYRQDPGLGLRLIYFSYDVKMKEKGDIPEGYSVSREKKERFSLILESASTNQTSMYLCASSLGGVGKAFFGQGTRLTVV.

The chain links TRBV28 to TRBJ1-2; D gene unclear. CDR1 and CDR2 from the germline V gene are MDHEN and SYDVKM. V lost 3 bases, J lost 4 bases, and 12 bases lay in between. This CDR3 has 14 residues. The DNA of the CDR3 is TGTGCCAGCAGTTTTTTGGGTGGCGGCTATGGCTACACCTTC. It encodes CASSFLGGGYGYTF.

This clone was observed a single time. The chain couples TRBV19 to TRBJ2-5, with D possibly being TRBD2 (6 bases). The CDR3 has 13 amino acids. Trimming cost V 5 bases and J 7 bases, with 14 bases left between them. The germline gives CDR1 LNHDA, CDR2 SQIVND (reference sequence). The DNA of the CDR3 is TGTGCCAGTAGTTCTAGCGATTTCGGGACCCAGTACTTC. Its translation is CASSSSDFGTQYF.

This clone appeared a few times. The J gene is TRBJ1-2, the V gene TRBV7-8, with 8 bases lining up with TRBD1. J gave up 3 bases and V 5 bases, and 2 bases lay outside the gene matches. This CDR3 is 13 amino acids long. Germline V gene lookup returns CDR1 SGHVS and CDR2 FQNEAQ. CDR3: CASSPDRDYGYTF. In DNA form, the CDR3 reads TGTGCCAGCAGCCCGGACAGGGACTATGGCTACACCTTC.

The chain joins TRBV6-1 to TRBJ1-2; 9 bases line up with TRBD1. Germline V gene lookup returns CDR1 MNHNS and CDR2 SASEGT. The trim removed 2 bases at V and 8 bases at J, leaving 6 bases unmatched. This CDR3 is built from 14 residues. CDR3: CASSEIRQGGGYTF. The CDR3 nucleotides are TGTGCCAGCAGTGAAATTAGACAGGGGGGAGGCTACACCTTC.

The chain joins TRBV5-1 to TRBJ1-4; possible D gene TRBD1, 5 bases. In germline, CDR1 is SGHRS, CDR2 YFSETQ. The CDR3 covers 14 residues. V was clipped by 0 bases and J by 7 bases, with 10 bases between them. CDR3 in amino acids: CASSLAGFREKLFF. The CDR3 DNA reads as TGCGCCAGCAGCTTGGCAGGGTTTCGTGAAAAACTGTTTTTT.

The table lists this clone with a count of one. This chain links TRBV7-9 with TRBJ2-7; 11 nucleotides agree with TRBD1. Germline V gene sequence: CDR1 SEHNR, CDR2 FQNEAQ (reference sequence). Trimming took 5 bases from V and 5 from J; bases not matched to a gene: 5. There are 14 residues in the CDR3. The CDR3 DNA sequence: TGTGCCAGCAGCCCAAAGGGACAGGGGGACGAGCAGTACTTC. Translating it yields CASSPKGQGDEQYF.

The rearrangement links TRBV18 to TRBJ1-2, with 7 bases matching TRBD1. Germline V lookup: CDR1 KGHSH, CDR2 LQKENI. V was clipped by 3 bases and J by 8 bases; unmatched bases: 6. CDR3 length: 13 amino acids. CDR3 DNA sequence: TGTGCCAGCTCACCCCGACAGGGTGAAGGCTACACCTTC. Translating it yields CASSPRQGEGYTF.

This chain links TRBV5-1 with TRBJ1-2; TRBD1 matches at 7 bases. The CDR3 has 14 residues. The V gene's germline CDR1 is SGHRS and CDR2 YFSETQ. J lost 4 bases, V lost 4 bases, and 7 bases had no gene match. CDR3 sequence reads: CASSPRQGAYGYTF. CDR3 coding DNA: TGCGCCAGCAGCCCCCGACAGGGCGCCTATGGCTACACCTTC.

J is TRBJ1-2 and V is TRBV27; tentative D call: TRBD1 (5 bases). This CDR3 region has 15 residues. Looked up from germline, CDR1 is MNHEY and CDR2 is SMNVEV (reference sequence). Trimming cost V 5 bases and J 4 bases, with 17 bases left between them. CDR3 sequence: CASSMTRDSSYGYTF. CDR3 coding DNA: TGTGCCAGCAGTATGACTCGGGACTCGAGCTATGGCTACACCTTC.

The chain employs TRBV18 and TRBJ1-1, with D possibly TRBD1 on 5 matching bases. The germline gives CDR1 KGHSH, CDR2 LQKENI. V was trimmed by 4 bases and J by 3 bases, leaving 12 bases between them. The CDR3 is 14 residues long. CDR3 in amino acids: CASSRGAKDTEAFF. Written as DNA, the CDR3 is TGTGCCAGCTCACGCGGGGCCAAGGACACTGAAGCTTTCTTT.

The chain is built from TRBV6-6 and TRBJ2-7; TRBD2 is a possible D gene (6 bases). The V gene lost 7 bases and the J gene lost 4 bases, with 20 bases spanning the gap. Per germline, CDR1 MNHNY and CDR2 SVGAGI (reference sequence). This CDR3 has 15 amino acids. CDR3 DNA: TGTGCCAGCACCGTCGAGGGACTTCAGCCTTACGAGCAGTACTTC. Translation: CASTVEGLQPYEQYF.

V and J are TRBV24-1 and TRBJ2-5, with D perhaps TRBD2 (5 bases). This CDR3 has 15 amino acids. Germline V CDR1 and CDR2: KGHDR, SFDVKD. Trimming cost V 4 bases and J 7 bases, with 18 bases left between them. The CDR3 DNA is TGTGCCACCAGTGACCCTGGACGGGAAATGGGGACCCAGTACTTC. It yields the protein CATSDPGREMGTQYF.

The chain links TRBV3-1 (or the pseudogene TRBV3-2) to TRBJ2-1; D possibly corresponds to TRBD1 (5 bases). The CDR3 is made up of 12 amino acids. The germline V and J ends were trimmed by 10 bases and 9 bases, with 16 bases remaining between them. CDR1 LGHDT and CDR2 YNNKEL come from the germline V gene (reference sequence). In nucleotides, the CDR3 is TGTGCCACCACGCGTGGGGCCGGTGAGCAGTTCTTC. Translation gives CATTRGAGEQFF.

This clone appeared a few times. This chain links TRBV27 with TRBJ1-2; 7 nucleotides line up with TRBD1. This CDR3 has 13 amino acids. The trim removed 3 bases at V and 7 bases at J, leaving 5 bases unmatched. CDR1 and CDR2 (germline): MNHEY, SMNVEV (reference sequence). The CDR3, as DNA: TGTGCCAGCAGTTTTAACAGGGGCAGTGGCTACACCTTC. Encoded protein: CASSFNRGSGYTF.

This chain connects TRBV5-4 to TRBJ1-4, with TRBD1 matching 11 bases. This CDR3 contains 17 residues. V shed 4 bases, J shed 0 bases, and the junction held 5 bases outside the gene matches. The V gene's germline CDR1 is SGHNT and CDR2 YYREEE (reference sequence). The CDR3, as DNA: TGTGCCAGCAGCCCGGGACAGGGGGGAGCAACTAATGAAAAACTGTTTTTT. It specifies CASSPGQGGATNEKLFF.

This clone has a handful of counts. The DNA of the CDR3 is TGTGCCAGCAGCCAAGGACAGGGTTTTTCCGGCACCGGGGAGCTGTTTTTT. This gives the protein CASSQGQGFSGTGELFF. The chain links TRBV6-2 or TRBV6-3 to TRBJ2-2; 8 positions match TRBD1. This CDR3 contains 17 residues. The V and J ends lost 6 bases and 4 bases, in that order; junction bases with no gene match: 13. The germline V gene has CDR1 MNHEY and CDR2 SVGEGT.